The entry that follows covers one T cell receptor (beta chain) sequence. What antigen it recognizes has not been identified. Per-nucleotide qualities are absent, and no much larger clonotype sits a single base away. The data were taken from a study of shared clonotypes between healthy human individuals (dated by TCRdb to 2018 to 2020). About the investigation overall: A few men and a couple of women, aged 18 to 49 years, made up the cohort. Leukapheresis yielded between about 0.9 and 10 billion PBMCs per donor. For each donor, three plates each were used for CD4 naive and CD4 memory, two plates were used for CD8 naive, and one plate was used for CD8 memory. To estimate repertoire size and how much clonotype sharing occurs between individuals, the study deeply sequenced the blood TCR repertoires of roughly 5 healthy adults. Different laboratories and diverse techniques were used to prepare libraries and sequence TCR repertoires, to increase sequencing depth and limit assay-specific biases.

Using the deep immunoSEQ assay, TCR CDR3 regions were amplified from genomic DNA by multiplex PCR. Extracted genomic DNA from each cell subset was distributed evenly across all wells of several immunoSEQ 96-well plates, and each plate was treated as a replicate. For sorted subsets, each replicate PCR was loaded with approximately 0.2 ug genomic DNA, equivalent to 30,000 or so T cell genomes. Purified libraries were measured with a Qubit 3.0 fluorometer, size-checked on a Bioanalyzer 2100, and measured again with the KAPA Library Quantification kit. Each immunoSEQ 96-well plate was sequenced on its own single-read 150-cycle Illumina NextSeq 550 flow cell. Under the source paper's analysis protocol: Because only junctional sequences without quality scores were contained in the immunoSEQ output, filtering matching that applied to full-length reads could not be performed. Sequences were annotated with PyIR, a Python wrapper for IgBLAST v1.9, using IMGT germline references to assign V/J genes and CDR3. Any read was removed if the V/J assignment was weak (E-value above 1e-6), the CDR3 was missing, or the read contained stop codons, out-of-frame junctions, or ambiguous translated residues. V3J clonotypes were defined by identical inferred V gene, J gene, and CDR3 amino acid sequence. Percentage overlap between repertoires was computed as shared unique clonotypes divided by the size of the smaller repertoire. Repertoire richness was assessed with RTK rarefaction, the Chao1 estimator, and Recon v2.1 estimates of unobserved clonotypes. OLGA was used to compute generation probabilities for all TCRbeta clonotypes that the gDNA method yielded from a few donors. TCRdb limited this immuneACCESS table to in-frame rearrangements with V and J called. A share of clones is missing; checked studies link under half to unresolved V genes, and the rest is unexplained. The DNA gave D and trimming, while V, J and clone size come from that table. In this sample the table shows some 580,000 clones, 98% of which occur a single time. Of the sample, approximately 0.3% falls within the top ten clones.

The full study reports these points: Sharing across several donors was observed for approximately 4.6% of naive CD4, over 3% of naive CD8, over 2% of memory CD4, and around 0.4% of memory CD8 clonotypes. Sampling was restricted to blood, and TCR repertoires in tissue are likely to differ from TCR repertoires in blood. Incomplete sequencing was indicated by rarefaction of sorted-subset datasets, despite the large sequencing depth. Naive subsets generally had larger estimated clonotype richness than memory subsets did. Because the study included a small number of donors, the genetic and exposure-history diversity represented was limited. Compared with non-shared clonotypes, clonotypes shared by all four sorted-subset donors had higher generation probabilities. Pairwise subsampling led to the expectation that sequencing depth would affect the degree of clonotype sharing among donors.

Its CDR3 holds 18 amino acids, cysteine through phenylalanine. The kept DNA is CDR3 alone, 54 bases in frame from the first base. The germline V gene yields SGHRS for CDR1 and YFSETQ for CDR2. V is clipped by 0 bases and J by 0 bases, and the sequence between their germline boundaries is 18 bases long. CD8 naive samples were CD45RO-negative cells positively selected for CCR7, giving a CD45RA+CCR7+ population that excluded TemRA cells. The donors were healthy, HIV-negative adults with no recently reported acute infections or vaccinations. Every donor was a Caucasian adult living in Nashville, Tennessee, USA. Blood was obtained by leukapheresis, after which PBMCs were separated by Ficoll-Histopaque density gradient centrifugation and cryopreserved in liquid nitrogen vapor phase. Purity and quantity of every magnetically sorted T cell population were checked by analytical flow cytometry. From each sorted fraction, genomic DNA was isolated and quantified by UV absorbance on a Nanodrop 2000c.

The rearrangement combines TRBV5-1 with TRBJ1-1, with a tentative D gene TRBD1 over 5 matching bases. Sequenced input: naive CD8+ T cells sorted from blood. What this sample's cell subset or site label stands for: CD45RA+CCR7+. This sequence originates from a man aged 25 to 40 in good health. The CDR3 protein: CASSLGRREKLMNTEAFF. The bases read TGCGCCAGCAGCTTGGGTCGCAGGGAAAAACTAATGAACACTGAAGCTTTCTTT.